The rows below give T cell receptor beta chains drawn from one sample of a study of cytomegalovirus exposure and HLA in healthy donors. Using immunoSEQ multiplex PCR, the repertoire was profiled, and TCRdb retains in-frame clones only, with some absent. This sample has 200,000 to 250,000 clones, with roughly 84% found just once. The source material was PBMCs. These receptors all come from a woman aged 18-29 years in good health and CMV-seropositive. Each CDR3 is given with its conserved first and last residue. Each record gives: CDR3 DNA, CDR3 protein, V gene, J gene, clone size, D gene. The D gene is left open where the match is weak. A clone size is listed for some rows: how often the clone was seen (once, few, many), or a class if it is expanded.

cdr3_nt: TGTGCCAGCAGCTTAGTTGGCAGTGACGAGCAGTACTTC
cdr3_aa: CASSLVGSDEQYF
v_call: TRBV7-9
j_call: TRBJ2-7
clone_size: -
d_call: -

cdr3_nt: TGTGCTAGTGGTCTGACTAGCGGGAGGGCAATCACAGATACGCAGTATTTT
cdr3_aa: CASGLTSGRAITDTQYF
v_call: TRBV12-5
j_call: TRBJ2-3
clone_size: -
d_call: TRBD2

cdr3_nt: TGTGCCAGTAGTATAGATAAGAGGGAGGGGCAGCCCCAGCATTTT
cdr3_aa: CASSIDKREGQPQHF
v_call: TRBV19
j_call: TRBJ1-5
clone_size: -
d_call: -

cdr3_nt: TGTGCCAGCCGGCTAGCGGGGTACAATGAGCAGTTCTTC
cdr3_aa: CASRLAGYNEQFF
v_call: TRBV2
j_call: TRBJ2-1
clone_size: -
d_call: TRBD2

cdr3_nt: TGTGCCAGCACCCATCCTAACGGGGAGCTGTTTTTT
cdr3_aa: CASTHPNGELFF
v_call: TRBV7-9
j_call: TRBJ2-2
clone_size: -
d_call: -

cdr3_nt: TGCGCCAGCAGCCAAGAGGAGGGGATCACCTATGGCTACACCTTC
cdr3_aa: CASSQEEGITYGYTF
v_call: TRBV4-1
j_call: TRBJ1-2
clone_size: -
d_call: -

cdr3_nt: TGTGCCAGCAGTCCAATGGGCAGGGTAGGGAATGAGCAGTTCTTC
cdr3_aa: CASSPMGRVGNEQFF
v_call: TRBV27
j_call: TRBJ2-1
clone_size: -
d_call: -

cdr3_nt: TGCGCCAGCAGCTTGGCGCTTGTTTCTTGGACAGTCGGGTCTACCGGGGAGCTGTTTTTT
cdr3_aa: CASSLALVSWTVGSTGELFF
v_call: TRBV5-1
j_call: TRBJ2-2
clone_size: -
d_call: -

cdr3_nt: TGTGCCAGCAGTTTCGAAGGAGTTAGAGATACGCAGTATTTT
cdr3_aa: CASSFEGVRDTQYF
v_call: TRBV28
j_call: TRBJ2-3
clone_size: -
d_call: -

cdr3_nt: TGCGCCAGCAGCCCTATTGAGGGCTCTCAAAACATTCAGTACTTC
cdr3_aa: CASSPIEGSQNIQYF
v_call: TRBV4-1
j_call: TRBJ2-4
clone_size: -
d_call: -

cdr3_nt: TGTGCCAGCAGTTACCAGGGAAGGGCTGAAGCTTTCTTT
cdr3_aa: CASSYQGRAEAFF
v_call: TRBV25-1
j_call: TRBJ1-1
clone_size: -
d_call: -

cdr3_nt: TGTGCCAGTGCTACTAGCAGGAGCTACAATGAGCAGTTCTTC
cdr3_aa: CASATSRSYNEQFF
v_call: TRBV19
j_call: TRBJ2-1
clone_size: -
d_call: -

cdr3_nt: TGTGCCAGCAGCTTTTCTTCTCGTTATATCTCTGGAAACACCATATATTTT
cdr3_aa: CASSFSSRYISGNTIYF
v_call: TRBV7-2
j_call: TRBJ1-3
clone_size: -
d_call: -

cdr3_nt: TGTGCCAGTAGTATAGGAACTAGCGGTTACGAGCAGTACTTC
cdr3_aa: CASSIGTSGYEQYF
v_call: TRBV19
j_call: TRBJ2-7
clone_size: -
d_call: TRBD2

cdr3_nt: TGCGCCAGCAGCCCGGGACAGGGGGCATATCAGCCCCAGCATTTT
cdr3_aa: CASSPGQGAYQPQHF
v_call: TRBV4-1
j_call: TRBJ1-5
clone_size: -
d_call: TRBD1

cdr3_nt: TGTGCCAGCACCCTAACCAATGGCGGGACAGGGGCCTACGAGCAGTACTTC
cdr3_aa: CASTLTNGGTGAYEQYF
v_call: TRBV28
j_call: TRBJ2-7
clone_size: once
d_call: TRBD1